What follows are 30 T cell receptor beta chains derived from one specimen sequenced in a study of monozygotic twins with inflammatory bowel disease. Following a re-call of the 5' RACE reads, TCRdb has one entry per CDR3 protein and lacks DNA. This sample carries about 300,000 distinct CDR3 sequences, with approximately 5.4% going to the ten biggest clones. The sequenced sample consisted of blood. All receptors come from a human donor with ulcerative colitis or Crohn's disease, or a healthy co-twin of an affected twin (not recorded which).

This rearrangement joins TRBV5-1 to TRBJ2-1; no DNA is available, so the TRBD1 call from TCRdb remains unchecked. In germline, CDR1 is SGHRS, CDR2 YFSETQ. This CDR3 region has 17 residues. The CDR3 sequence: CASSLGRDSEGLDEQFF.

V usage is TRBV20-1 and J usage is TRBJ1-4; the D call of TRBD1 rests on TCRdb alone, since no DNA is present to check it. The CDR3 has 15 amino acids. Germline V lookup: CDR1 DFQATT, CDR2 SNEGSKA (reference sequence). The CDR3 loop is CSAPPRGGSNEKLFF.

The CDR3 here is CASIGRQGLIRSGNTIYF. This sequence joins TRBV12-3 or TRBV12-4 and TRBJ1-3. CDR3 length: 18 amino acids.

The V call is TRBV24-1, the J call TRBJ2-1; TCRdb's assignment of TRBD2 cannot be checked, as there is no DNA. This CDR3 is 14 amino acids long. Germline values: CDR1 KGHDR, CDR2 SFDVKD. CDR3 region: CATSDPSGYNEQFF.

The chain couples TRBV6-2 or TRBV6-3 to TRBJ2-7; the TCRdb D gene call, TRBD1, has no DNA to confirm it. The CDR3 covers 18 residues. Germline lookup yields CDR1 MNHEY and CDR2 SVGEGT. This CDR3 is CASSVGGASKALKNEQYF.

This chain joins TRBV6-5 and TRBJ2-1; the TCRdb call, TRBD1, lacks DNA for checking. Germline V lookup: CDR1 MNHEY, CDR2 SVGAGI. This CDR3 comprises 18 residues. CDR3: CASSYTPEGGMVFDEQFF.

The chain recombines TRBV6-5 with TRBJ1-1; TCRdb picks TRBD1, but there is no DNA to check that call. From germline, CDR1 is MNHEY and CDR2 SVGAGI. This CDR3 comprises 19 residues. CDR3 sequence: CASSYSYWGLSGLNTEAFF.

V is TRBV12-3 or TRBV12-4 and J is TRBJ1-2; absent DNA, TCRdb's TRBD1 call cannot be checked. The CDR3 spans 13 residues. CDR3 residues: CASRLQGSGGYTF.

The chain carries TRBV5-6 and TRBJ2-5; without DNA, the TCRdb call of TRBD2 cannot be checked. The V gene's germline CDR1 is SGHDT and CDR2 YYEEEE. The CDR3 contains 15 residues. The CDR3 region is CASAIPSGGGETQYF. Together with reference TRBV5-6 and TRBJ2-5, the CDR3 gives the full variable domain: DAGVTQSPTHLIKTRGQQVTLRCSPKSGHDTVSWYQQALGQGPQFIFQYYEEEERQRGNFPDRFSGHQFPNYSSELNVNALLLGDSALYLCASAIPSGGGETQYFGPGTRLLVL.

The chain employs TRBV5-1 and TRBJ2-7; TCRdb returns TRBD1, unconfirmable since there is no DNA. CDR3 length: 15 residues. Per the germline V gene, CDR1 is SGHRS and CDR2 is YFSETQ. CDR3 in amino acids: CASSLAGTGDYEQYF. Full variable domain (outside the CDR3, taken from reference TRBV5-1 and TRBJ2-7): KAGVTQTPRYLIKTRGQQVTLSCSPISGHRSVSWYQQTPGQGLQFLFEYFSETQRNKGNFPGRFSGRQFSNSRSEMNVSTLELGDSALYLCASSLAGTGDYEQYFGPGTRLTVT.

The rearrangement joins TRBV7-2 to TRBJ1-4. CDR1 is SGHTA and CDR2 is FQGNSA in the germline V gene. The CDR3 loop spans 14 amino acids. CDR3 sequence reads: CASSLRRLGEKLFF.

V gene TRBV9 combines with J gene TRBJ2-7; without DNA, the TCRdb call of TRBD1 cannot be checked. CDR1 SGDLS and CDR2 YYNGEE come from the germline V gene. This CDR3 has 15 residues. CDR3: CASSNPRTGHYEQYF.

The chain has TRBV29-1 and TRBJ2-5; the TCRdb D gene call, TRBD1, has no DNA to confirm it. CDR1 and CDR2 (germline): SQVTM, ANQGSEA. The CDR3 length is 11 residues. The CDR3 is CSVVTGTATYF.

The chain has TRBV7-2 and TRBJ2-1; TCRdb outputs TRBD1, but without DNA this stays unchecked. The CDR3 runs to 12 residues. Germline V gives CDR1 SGHTA, CDR2 FQGNSA. This CDR3 is CASSLTTGGKFF.

The chain's CDR3 is CASSWRGLVMGTDTQYF. The J gene is TRBJ2-3, the V gene TRBV11-2; the TRBD2 assignment by TCRdb is unverifiable without DNA. CDR1 and CDR2 from the germline V gene are SGHAT and FQNNGV. The CDR3 runs 17 residues.

The chain links TRBV24-1 to TRBJ2-3; lacking DNA, the TRBD2 call made by TCRdb goes unchecked. CDR1 is KGHDR and CDR2 is SFDVKD in the germline V gene. CDR3 length: 16 residues. The CDR3 sequence is CATSDGLAGVVHTQYF.

This chain connects TRBV12-3 or TRBV12-4 to TRBJ1-6; as DNA is missing, the TRBD1 call by TCRdb cannot be tested. The CDR3 length is 16 residues. The CDR3 spells CASSLRRGRTNSPLHF.

The chain recombines TRBV9 with TRBJ2-7; TCRdb's D call of TRBD2 is untestable without DNA. The CDR3 totals 14 residues. CDR1 and CDR2 from the germline V gene are SGDLS and YYNGEE. The CDR3 region is CASGGAGGSYEQYF. Filled out from reference TRBV9 and TRBJ2-7, the complete variable domain reads DSGVTQTPKHLITATGQRVTLRCSPRSGDLSVYWYQQSLDQGLQFLIQYYNGEERAKGNILERFSAQQFPDLHSELNLSSLELGDSALYFCASGGAGGSYEQYFGPGTRLTVT.

The chain uses TRBV2 and TRBJ2-7; TCRdb picks TRBD1, but there is no DNA to check that call. The CDR3 consists of 16 residues. CDR1 and CDR2 (germline): SNHLY, FYNNEI. Here the CDR3 reads CASSESGQGWGHEQYF.

The chain employs TRBV6-4 and TRBJ2-7. In germline, CDR1 is MRHNA, CDR2 SNTAGT. This CDR3 contains 14 residues. This CDR3 reads CASSAVSGPYEQYF.

This chain connects TRBV5-5 to TRBJ2-1. Germline V gene sequence: CDR1 SGHKS, CDR2 YYEKEE (reference sequence). This CDR3 is 13 amino acids long. CDR3 sequence: CASSLTVILEQFF.

The chain combines TRBV29-1 with TRBJ1-3. CDR1 and CDR2 from the germline V gene are SQVTM and ANQGSEA. This CDR3 comprises 13 residues. CDR3 sequence reads: CSVGPVAGNTIYF.

The chain links TRBV9 to TRBJ1-3. The CDR3 runs to 17 residues. Per the germline V gene, CDR1 is SGDLS and CDR2 is YYNGEE. Here the CDR3 reads CASSVGSSELSGNTIYF. The full variable domain, completed using reference TRBV9 and TRBJ1-3, is DSGVTQTPKHLITATGQRVTLRCSPRSGDLSVYWYQQSLDQGLQFLIQYYNGEERAKGNILERFSAQQFPDLHSELNLSSLELGDSALYFCASSVGSSELSGNTIYFGEGSWLTVV.

This chain joins TRBV6-5 and TRBJ1-5; TCRdb outputs TRBD1, but without DNA this stays unchecked. The CDR3 totals 15 residues. Germline V gene lookup returns CDR1 MNHEY and CDR2 SVGAGI. The chain's CDR3 is CASSWDRASNQPQHF.

The chain carries TRBV29-1 and TRBJ1-2; TCRdb reports TRBD1, a call that lacks DNA to check it against. The CDR3 is 13 residues long. The germline V gene has CDR1 SQVTM and CDR2 ANQGSEA. CDR3 sequence reads: CSVEDRSGGGYTF.

The chain carries TRBV18 and TRBJ1-5; TCRdb proposes TRBD1, but this gene call is untestable without DNA. CDR1 is KGHSH, CDR2 LQKENI, per germline. This CDR3 comprises 14 residues. CDR3: CASSHGIDNQPQHF.

This sequence joins TRBV7-2 and TRBJ1-3; TCRdb proposes TRBD1, but this gene call is untestable without DNA. CDR3 length equals 15 residues. The germline V gene encodes CDR1 SGHTA and CDR2 FQGNSA. The CDR3 spells CASSLGTGGRNTIYF.

The V gene is TRBV4-3, the J gene TRBJ2-5. Germline-derived CDR1 and CDR2 are LGHNA and YSLEER. The CDR3 is 15 residues long. The CDR3 reads CASSQGSGQQETQYF.

The J gene is TRBJ2-7, the V gene TRBV10-2; there is no DNA to check the TCRdb D call of TRBD1. Germline CDR1 and CDR2: WSHSY and SAAADI. This CDR3 region has 14 residues. CDR3 sequence reads: CASSIREGLYEQYF.

The chain joins TRBV7-2 to TRBJ1-1; without DNA, the TCRdb call of TRBD1 cannot be checked. The CDR3 sequence is 16 residues long. Germline CDR1 SGHTA, CDR2 FQGNSA. The CDR3 sequence: CASSSQLGVVDTEAFF.